A single sample gave rise to the 28 T cell receptor beta chains below, sequenced in a study of regulatory T cells in long-lasting Graves disease. Through Arm-PCR of CDR3 regions and iRepertoire HTBI primers, TCR beta libraries were built. In TCRdb, the multiplex PCR reads were re-called with MiXCR into one record per CDR3 protein. The sample has 250,000 to 300,000 distinct CDR3 sequences; under 20% are singletons. Documented time point: newly diagnosed GD, antithyroid drugs for less than 3 months. There was RNA extracted from PBMCs, and the TCR library was made from it. These data also formed part of another study, on T cells in Graves' hyperthyroidism and ophthalmopathy.

The material was peripheral blood mononuclear cells (PBMCs), obtained at new diagnosis, from a patient treated with antithyroid drugs. These receptors originate from a woman in her twenties or thirties with Graves disease.

This clonotype was counted many times. The chain joins TRBV7-9 to TRBJ2-7; TRBD2 is a possible D gene (5 bases). CDR3 size: 14 residues. V was shortened by 1 base and J by 3 bases, with 10 bases between the two germline ends. The germline gives CDR1 SEHNR, CDR2 FQNEAQ (reference sequence). CDR3 nucleotide sequence: TGTGCCAGCAGCTTAGAGGGCGGAGGCTACGAGCAGTACTTC. Residues: CASSLEGGGYEQYF.

This clonotype was seen repeatedly, ten times or more. The rearrangement joins TRBV6-9 to TRBJ1-6; D might be TRBD1 (5 bases). The V end was cut by 3 bases, the J end by 4 bases, with 10 bases between. Germline V gene sequence: CDR1 MNHGY, CDR2 SVAAGI. This CDR3 region has 15 residues. CDR3 nucleotide sequence: TGTGCCAGCAGTTACGACAGAAGGTATAATTCACCCCTCCACTTT. Protein sequence: CASSYDRRYNSPLHF.

The J gene is TRBJ2-1, the V gene TRBV29-1; TRBD1 matches at 9 bases. After removal of 0 bases from V and 6 bases from J, the junction contained 9 bases not matched to a gene. Germline-derived CDR1 and CDR2 are SQVTM and ANQGSEA. This CDR3 has 16 amino acids. CDR3 residues: CSVEEGHRGRLNEQFF. CDR3 nucleotide sequence: TGCAGCGTTGAAGAGGGGCACAGGGGGCGTCTCAATGAGCAGTTCTTC.

This clonotype showed up many times. The chain's CDR3 is CASSLDGGTMNTEAFF. CDR3 DNA sequence: TGTGCCAGCAGCTTGGATGGGGGGACCATGAACACTGAAGCTTTCTTT. The chain joins TRBV5-4 to TRBJ1-1; a possible D gene is TRBD1 (5 bases). Trimming cost V 0 bases and J 0 bases, with 12 bases left between them. The germline CDR1 and CDR2 sequences are SGHNT and YYREEE (reference sequence). This CDR3 has 16 residues.

V usage is TRBV18 and J usage is TRBJ2-7; tentatively, D is TRBD1 (5 bases). In germline, CDR1 is KGHSH, CDR2 LQKENI. The CDR3 has 17 residues. V lost 6 bases to trimming and J lost 2 bases, with 23 bases between them. In nucleotides, the CDR3 is TGTGCCAGCTCGATCCTTGGAGAAGGGGCCCCCACCTACGAGCAGTACTTC. This encodes CASSILGEGAPTYEQYF.

Concerning this clonotype: A far larger clone differs by one base, so this is likely a read error. This chain links TRBV7-2 with TRBJ1-6, with D uncertain. V shed 4 bases and J shed 8 bases, with 18 bases lying between them. Per germline, CDR1 SGHTA and CDR2 FQGNSA. This CDR3 spans 16 amino acids. The CDR3 here is CASSSLGAEGDSPLHF. In nucleotides, the CDR3 is TGTGCCAGCAGCTCCCTTGGAGCAGAGGGCGATTCACCCCTCCACTTT.

This clonotype was recorded many times. This sequence joins TRBV19 and TRBJ2-1; D is perhaps TRBD1 (6 bases). The V end lost 5 bases, the J end lost 0 bases, and 14 bases lay between the germline ends. The CDR3 totals 16 residues. Germline V gene lookup returns CDR1 LNHDA and CDR2 SQIVND (reference sequence). CDR3 sequence reads: CASSLKGESSYNEQFF. CDR3 DNA sequence: TGTGCCAGTAGTTTGAAGGGGGAGAGCTCCTACAATGAGCAGTTCTTC.

This clonotype has a count of ten or more. The J gene is TRBJ1-1, the V gene TRBV29-1; D ambiguous. Germline V gene lookup returns CDR1 SQVTM and CDR2 ANQGSEA. This CDR3 is 11 amino acids long. Trimming removed 4 bases at V and 6 bases at J, with 9 bases between. The CDR3 coding sequence is TGCAGCGTTGTAATATCGGCTGAAGCTTTCTTT. Translated: CSVVISAEAFF.

This clonotype was observed at least ten times. This chain joins TRBV11-2 and TRBJ2-7; 10 nucleotides agree with TRBD2. V dropped 5 bases and J dropped 4; count of bases not matched to a gene: 8. The CDR3 contains 15 residues. CDR1 and CDR2 (germline): SGHAT, FQNNGV. The CDR3: CASSQPSGGLYEQYF. As DNA, the CDR3 is TGTGCCAGCAGCCAACCTAGCGGGGGTTTATACGAGCAGTACTTC.

This clonotype showed up many times. This sequence joins TRBV20-1 and TRBJ1-5, with TRBD1 matching 7 bases. The germline V gene has CDR1 DFQATT and CDR2 SNEGSKA (reference sequence). This CDR3 has 15 amino acids. The junction had 11 bases not matched to a gene; V was cut back by 2 bases and J by 7 bases. CDR3 sequence reads: CSARSFVGGAQPQHF. CDR3 DNA: TGCAGTGCTAGATCTTTTGTAGGGGGCGCGCAGCCCCAGCATTTT.

This clonotype was picked up many times. The gene calls are TRBV7-2 and TRBJ1-2; no clear D. Per germline, CDR1 SGHTA and CDR2 FQGNSA. V lost 5 bases to trimming and J lost 2 bases, with 12 bases between them. CDR3 length: 14 residues. As DNA, the CDR3 is TGTGCCAGCAGCCTTAATATGGGGAACTATGGCTACACCTTC. It translates to CASSLNMGNYGYTF.

This clonotype was seen ten or more times. This rearrangement joins TRBV7-9 to TRBJ2-1; no clear D. Germline loops: CDR1 SEHNR, CDR2 FQNEAQ (reference sequence). V was pared by 3 bases and J by 7 bases, with 22 bases between. The CDR3 has 17 residues. CDR3 sequence: CASSLTRGPLTGNEQFF. The CDR3 coding sequence is TGTGCCAGCAGCTTGACCCGAGGCCCACTCACTGGGAATGAGCAGTTCTTC.

This clonotype was detected ten times or more. This sequence joins TRBV12-5 and TRBJ2-7; D gene uncertain. V lost 2 bases and J 7 bases, leaving 6 bases between the germline ends. The germline V gene encodes CDR1 LGHNT and CDR2 FRNRAP. The CDR3 length is 11 residues. The CDR3 bases are TGTGCTAGTGGTTTGCTCGGTGAGCAGTACTTC. Protein: CASGLLGEQYF.

This chain uses TRBV14 with TRBJ2-5; 9 nucleotides line up with TRBD1. The V segment lost 5 bases and the J segment 5 bases; nucleotides outside the gene matches: 9. The CDR3 is made up of 15 amino acids. The germline V gene encodes CDR1 SGHDN and CDR2 FVKESK. The CDR3 protein is CASSARQGGYETQYF. CDR3 DNA: TGTGCCAGCAGCGCAAGACAGGGGGGTTATGAGACCCAGTACTTC.

This clonotype was seen ten or more times. The chain uses TRBV2 and TRBJ1-3, with no clear D. V was shortened by 2 bases and J by 4 bases, with 12 bases between the two germline ends. This CDR3 comprises 15 residues. CDR1 SNHLY and CDR2 FYNNEI come from the germline V gene. CDR3 coding DNA: TGTGCCAGCAGTGAATTTCGGGGAGCGGGAAACACCATATATTTT. As protein: CASSEFRGAGNTIYF.

This clonotype was counted ten times or more. The V and J genes are TRBV6-1 and TRBJ1-1; tentative D call: TRBD1 (5 bases). Germline CDR1 reads MNHNS; CDR2 reads SASEGT. CDR3 length: 13 amino acids. Trimming took off 10 bases at V and 4 bases at J, with 16 bases between the two ends. Written as DNA, the CDR3 is TGTGCCACCCTTCGGGCGGGGGGCACTGAAGCTTTCTTT. This encodes CATLRAGGTEAFF.

This clonotype was observed many times. CDR3 in amino acids: CAISRDREQPQHF. DNA of the CDR3: TGTGCCATCAGTAGGGACAGGGAACAGCCCCAGCATTTT. The gene calls are TRBV10-3 and TRBJ1-5; TRBD1 matches 9 bases. The CDR3 runs to 13 residues. Germline values: CDR1 ENHRY, CDR2 SYGVKD. V was pared by 5 bases and J by 7 bases, with 3 bases of the junction left unmatched.

This clonotype was seen at least ten times. This chain links TRBV18 with TRBJ2-5; D remains unclear. Germline lookup yields CDR1 KGHSH and CDR2 LQKENI. This CDR3 region has 15 residues. Trimming left V 2 bases short and J 5 bases short, with 15 bases between. CDR3 residues: CASSPGKGTVETQYF. CDR3 nucleotide sequence: TGTGCCAGCTCACCAGGGAAGGGTACTGTGGAGACCCAGTACTTC.

The table lists this clonotype with many counts. The rearrangement links TRBV12-3 or TRBV12-4 to TRBJ2-3; D is uncertain. Trimming removed 4 bases at V and 1 base at J, with 9 bases between. The CDR3 loop spans 14 amino acids. The CDR3 bases are TGTGCCAGCAGTTGGGGTTTGGGCACAGATACGCAGTATTTT. It specifies CASSWGLGTDTQYF.

This clonotype was seen many times. This chain links TRBV25-1 with TRBJ2-1, with 12 bases matching TRBD2. CDR3 length: 20 amino acids. Germline values: CDR1 MGHDK, CDR2 SYGVNS. Losses at the gene ends were 2 bases for V and 3 bases for J; bases not matched to a gene: 14. In DNA, the CDR3 is TGTGCCAGCAGTGAAAGAGGGCTAGCGGGGGGGCGGTGGGGCTACAATGAGCAGTTCTTC. It yields the protein CASSERGLAGGRWGYNEQFF.

Ten or more counts support this clonotype. V and J are TRBV11-3 and TRBJ2-2; 9 bases agree with TRBD2. The CDR3 length is 18 residues. Germline V gene data show CDR1 as SGHNT and CDR2 as YENEEA. J gave up 0 bases and V 6 bases, and 11 bases lay outside the gene matches. The CDR3 DNA is TGTGCCAGCAGTCGGTGGGGAGCGGGGGGCCCGAACACCGGGGAGCTGTTTTTT. This encodes CASSRWGAGGPNTGELFF.

This clonotype was observed many times. The J gene is TRBJ1-2, the V gene TRBV24-1, with 10 bases that match TRBD1. CDR1 and CDR2 from the germline V gene are KGHDR and SFDVKD. After removal of 1 base from V and 0 bases from J, the junction contained 4 bases not matched to a gene. The length of the CDR3 is 17 residues. The CDR3 loop reads CATSDFDRGPANYGYTF. The CDR3 nucleotides are TGTGCCACCAGTGATTTTGACAGGGGGCCCGCTAACTATGGCTACACCTTC.

Ten or more counts support this clonotype. This chain joins TRBV5-6 and TRBJ1-2, with 8 nucleotides matching TRBD1. The V and J ends lost 4 bases and 6 bases, in that order; junction bases with no gene match: 11. The CDR3 totals 15 residues. Germline loops: CDR1 SGHDT, CDR2 YYEEEE. The CDR3 bases are TGTGCCAGCAGCCTCCTGGGACAGGAAAGGAATGGCTACACCTTC. Protein: CASSLLGQERNGYTF.

This chain links TRBV13 with TRBJ2-3, with D hard to call. CDR1 and CDR2 from the germline V gene are PRHDT and FYEKMQ (reference sequence). Trimming shortened V by 5 bases and J by 1 base, and 16 bases separated the two germline ends. The CDR3 totals 16 residues. The CDR3 loop is CASSPPGKSGTDTQYF. CDR3 nucleotide sequence: TGTGCCAGCAGCCCCCCAGGAAAGAGCGGCACAGATACGCAGTATTTT.

This clonotype was seen at least ten times. The chain joins TRBV7-9 to TRBJ1-1; D is unclear. V lost 4 bases and J lost 0, with 15 bases in between. The CDR3 has 16 amino acids. CDR1 is SEHNR, CDR2 FQNEAQ, per germline (reference sequence). The DNA for the CDR3 is TGTGCCAGCAGCTCAGTTTTAGGAAATATGAACACTGAAGCTTTCTTT. It translates to CASSSVLGNMNTEAFF.

The rearrangement links TRBV6-2 or TRBV6-3 to TRBJ2-5; 7 nucleotides line up with TRBD2. Unmatched junction bases numbered 3, after V lost 2 bases and J lost 0 bases. Looked up from germline, CDR1 is MNHEY and CDR2 is SVGEGT. This CDR3 spans 15 amino acids. The CDR3 DNA reads as TGTGCCAGCAGTTACACTCGGGGGGACCAAGAGACCCAGTACTTC. Translated: CASSYTRGDQETQYF.

In its sample, this clonotype was seen many times. The chain recombines TRBV2 with TRBJ1-6, with 9 bases identical to TRBD1. The length of the CDR3 is 15 residues. Trimming removed 4 bases from V and 13 bases from J; junction bases left unmatched: 11. Germline V gene lookup returns CDR1 SNHLY and CDR2 FYNNEI. CDR3 loop: CASSVNRDRVSPLHF. CDR3 DNA: TGTGCCAGCAGTGTAAATCGGGACAGGGTATCGCCCCTCCACTTT.

This chain uses TRBV18 with TRBJ2-5, with 9 bases fitting TRBD1. The CDR3 covers 15 residues. The germline CDR1 and CDR2 sequences are KGHSH and LQKENI. V lost 3 bases, J lost 2 bases, and 4 bases stayed unmatched. The CDR3 coding sequence is TGTGCCAGCTCACCTCGACAGGGGGGGCAAGAGACCCAGTACTTC. Protein product: CASSPRQGGQETQYF.